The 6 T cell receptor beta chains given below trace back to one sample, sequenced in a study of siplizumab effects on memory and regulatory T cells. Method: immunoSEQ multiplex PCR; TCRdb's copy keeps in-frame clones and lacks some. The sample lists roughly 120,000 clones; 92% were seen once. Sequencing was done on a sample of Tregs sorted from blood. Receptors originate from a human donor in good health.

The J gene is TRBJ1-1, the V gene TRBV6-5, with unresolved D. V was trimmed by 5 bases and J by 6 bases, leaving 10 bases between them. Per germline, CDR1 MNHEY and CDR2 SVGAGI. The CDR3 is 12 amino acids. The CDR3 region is CASSNRRSEAFF. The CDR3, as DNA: TGTGCCAGCAGTAACAGACGGTCTGAAGCTTTCTTT.

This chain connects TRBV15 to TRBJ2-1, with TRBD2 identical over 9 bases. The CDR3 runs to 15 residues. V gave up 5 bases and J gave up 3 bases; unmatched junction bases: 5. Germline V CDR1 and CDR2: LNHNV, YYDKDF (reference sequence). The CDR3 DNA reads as TGTGCCACCAGCCGCATAGCGGGGGTCTACAATGAGCAGTTCTTC. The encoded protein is CATSRIAGVYNEQFF. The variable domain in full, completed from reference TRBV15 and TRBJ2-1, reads DAMVIQNPRYQVTQFGKPVTLSCSQTLNHNVMYWYQQKSSQAPKLLFHYYDKDFNNEADTPDNFQSRRPNTSFCFLDIRSPGLGDTAMYLCATSRIAGVYNEQFFGPGTRLTVL.

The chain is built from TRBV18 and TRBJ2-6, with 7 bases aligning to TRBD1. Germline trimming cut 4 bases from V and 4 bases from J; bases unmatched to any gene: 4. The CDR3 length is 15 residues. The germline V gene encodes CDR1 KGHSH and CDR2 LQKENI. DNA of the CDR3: TGTGCCAGCTCACGACAGGGAACAGGGGCCAACGTCCTGACTTTC. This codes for CASSRQGTGANVLTF.

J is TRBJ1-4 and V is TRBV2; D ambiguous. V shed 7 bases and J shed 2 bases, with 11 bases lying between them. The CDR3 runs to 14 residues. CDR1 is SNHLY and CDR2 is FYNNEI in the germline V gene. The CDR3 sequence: CASTNLGTNEKLFF. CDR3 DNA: TGTGCCAGCACCAATTTAGGCACTAATGAAAAACTGTTTTTT.

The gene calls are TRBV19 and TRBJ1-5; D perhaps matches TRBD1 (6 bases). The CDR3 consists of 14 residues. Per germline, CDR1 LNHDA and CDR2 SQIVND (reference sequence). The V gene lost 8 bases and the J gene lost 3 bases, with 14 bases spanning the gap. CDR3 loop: CASLDRTLNQPQHF. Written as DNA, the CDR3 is TGTGCCAGTTTAGACAGGACCCTCAATCAGCCCCAGCATTTT.

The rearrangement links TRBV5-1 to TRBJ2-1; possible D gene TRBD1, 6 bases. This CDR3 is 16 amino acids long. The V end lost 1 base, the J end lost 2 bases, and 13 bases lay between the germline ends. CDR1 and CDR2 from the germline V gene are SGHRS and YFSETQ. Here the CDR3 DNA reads TGCGCCAGCAGCTTGAGACAGGCCGGACCCTACAATGAGCAGTTCTTC. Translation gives CASSLRQAGPYNEQFF.